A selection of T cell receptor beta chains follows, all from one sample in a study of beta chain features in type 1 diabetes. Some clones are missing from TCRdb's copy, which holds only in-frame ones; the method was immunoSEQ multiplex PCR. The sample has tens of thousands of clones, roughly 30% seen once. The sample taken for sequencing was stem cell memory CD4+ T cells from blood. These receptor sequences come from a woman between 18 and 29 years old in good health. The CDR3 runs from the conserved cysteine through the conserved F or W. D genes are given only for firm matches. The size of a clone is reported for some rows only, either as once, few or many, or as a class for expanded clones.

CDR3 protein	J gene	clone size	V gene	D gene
CASSPAVQGVDTQYF	TRBJ2-3	few	TRBV18	.
CAWSLGGGYTF	TRBJ1-2	few	TRBV30	.
CAWGQGNTEAFF	TRBJ1-1	.	TRBV30	TRBD1
CASSRLAGGLTDTQYF	TRBJ2-3	.	TRBV7-2	TRBD2
CASSQGRTGQHEQYF	TRBJ2-7	.	TRBV4-2	TRBD1
CASSFTSGTNAETQYF	TRBJ2-5	.	TRBV5-1	.
CASSLVGLINEQFF	TRBJ2-1	.	TRBV5-1	.
CASSLLAGPYNEQFF	TRBJ2-1	.	TRBV2	TRBD2
CASSRDRETQYF	TRBJ2-5	.	TRBV2	TRBD1
CAWSESRDTQYF	TRBJ2-3	few	TRBV30	.
CASSQAYSGKEAFF	TRBJ1-1	few	TRBV14	.
CASSRGGWTDTQYF	TRBJ2-3	.	TRBV7-3	TRBD2
CASRVHTAHQETQYF	TRBJ2-5	.	TRBV6-5	.
CASSRTPAGLAPYEQYF	TRBJ2-7	.	TRBV11-2	.
CASRGAAGWDEYGYTF	TRBJ1-2	.	TRBV4-2	.
CASSSRQSQTQYF	TRBJ2-5	.	TRBV7-2	.
CASSSPGLAGGRFAREQYF	TRBJ2-7	.	TRBV11-2	TRBD2
CASSPGTGGGYEQYF	TRBJ2-7	once	TRBV4-3	TRBD1
CASSPHSGGYEQFF	TRBJ2-1	few	TRBV14	.
CATSPDILNEQFF	TRBJ2-1	few	TRBV19	.
CASSALSTSGGAYNEQFF	TRBJ2-1	.	TRBV9	TRBD2
CASSSSLYGTEAFF	TRBJ1-1	few	TRBV19	.
CASSLAPSGPGINEQFF	TRBJ2-1	.	TRBV5-1	TRBD2
CASRARQGGEAFF	TRBJ1-1	.	TRBV7-3	TRBD1
CASGLSLGGSNEQFF	TRBJ2-1	.	TRBV12-5	TRBD2
CASSRGGEQYF	TRBJ2-7	few	TRBV6-6	.
CATSQDGVYGYTF	TRBJ1-2	.	TRBV15	.
CASSLVGGQETQYF	TRBJ2-5	.	TRBV7-2	.
CASSLAGLGYGYTF	TRBJ1-2	.	TRBV7-2	.
CASSPTGGETQYF	TRBJ2-5	few	TRBV11-2	TRBD1
CASSSTSGGLDTQYF	TRBJ2-3	.	TRBV11-2	TRBD2
CASSLTTTGEAGEQYF	TRBJ2-7	.	TRBV5-1	TRBD1
CASSSRPGQGIYEQYF	TRBJ2-7	.	TRBV7-2	TRBD1
CASSRRTGGNFRTGELFF	TRBJ2-2	.	TRBV9	TRBD1
CASSPPRESYEQYF	TRBJ2-7	few	TRBV5-1	.
CASSQDRNTEAFF	TRBJ1-1	many	TRBV14	.
CASRAASTQETQYF	TRBJ2-5	.	TRBV5-1	.
CASGPITDRFKKSYTF	TRBJ1-2	.	TRBV12-5	.
CASSYSRVSNQPQHF	TRBJ1-5	.	TRBV7-8	.
CASSLGQGAEKQFF	TRBJ2-1	.	TRBV5-1	TRBD1
CASTVRTHSYNEQFF	TRBJ2-1	few	TRBV7-2	.
CASSPGTSEKTDTQYF	TRBJ2-3	.	TRBV7-3	TRBD2
CASSFRGADTQYF	TRBJ2-3	.	TRBV7-2	.
CAWNRGDYEQYF	TRBJ2-7	.	TRBV30	TRBD1
CASSFREYYEQYF	TRBJ2-7	.	TRBV7-9	.
CASSSIAGGGTGELFF	TRBJ2-2	.	TRBV6-6	TRBD2
CSVRTGADTEAFF	TRBJ1-1	.	TRBV29-1	TRBD1
CASSLPSNEQFF	TRBJ2-1	few	TRBV5-1	.
CASSVSFADTQYF	TRBJ2-3	.	TRBV2	.
CASSYLTSTGELFF	TRBJ2-2	.	TRBV6-6	.
CASSTLGQFMNYGYTF	TRBJ1-2	.	TRBV19	TRBD1
CASSLGAMAEQYF	TRBJ2-7	few	TRBV7-3	.
CSVRATSYNEQFF	TRBJ2-1	few	TRBV29-1	.
CASSSQGAIADTQYF	TRBJ2-3	.	TRBV6-5	TRBD1
CASSIHRGPNTGELFF	TRBJ2-2	.	TRBV5-1	TRBD1